The sequence of this TCR beta chain was determined in a study of cytomegalovirus exposure and HLA in healthy donors. Study conclusions and caveats: It is likely that the observed cluster of highly shared sequence variants was a sequencing artifact. Some V segments (TRBV6-2 and TRBV6-3 among them) were excluded as indistinguishable.

The PCR ran on 60 Vbeta and 13 Jbeta primers. Libraries were prepared by immunoSEQ multiplex PCR; TCRdb keeps only in-frame clonotypes and omits some of them. Among 200,000 to 250,000 clones listed, 82% were seen once. In regard to this clone: Antigen unknown.

Germline CDR1 is SGHRS and CDR2 is YFSETQ. The CDR3 contains 15 residues. V shed 8 bases and J shed 7 bases, with 21 bases lying between them. Input material: PBMCs. The clonotype was recovered from a woman between 40 and 55 years old in good health and CMV-seronegative. The V gene is TRBV5-1, the J gene TRBJ2-2; a weak D match, TRBD1 (7 bases). The CDR3 nucleotides read TGCGCCAGTAAAACAGAATCCAGGGGGGACGGGGAGCTGTTTTTT. Its translation: CASKTESRGDGELFF.